What follows are 17 T cell receptor beta chains derived from one specimen sequenced in a study of blood T cell repertoires in COVID-19. Libraries were prepared by immunoSEQ multiplex PCR; TCRdb keeps only in-frame clonotypes and omits some of them. This sample has about 670,000 clones, with about 90% found just once. The specimen sequenced was peripheral blood. All receptors come from a woman under 30 with acute or convalescent COVID-19.

The V gene is TRBV7-2, the J gene TRBJ2-2; D is perhaps TRBD2 (6 bases). This CDR3 contains 16 residues. With 1 base removed from V and 3 bases from J, the gap between germline ends came to 12 bases. CDR1 SGHTA and CDR2 FQGNSA come from the germline V gene. The CDR3 DNA is TGTGCCAGCAGCTTAGGGGGAGGAGGGGACACCGGGGAGCTGTTTTTT. This translates into CASSLGGGGDTGELFF.

The rearrangement links TRBV4-2 to TRBJ1-2; no definite D call. The length of the CDR3 is 13 residues. Trimming took off 6 bases at V and 1 base at J, with 9 bases between the two ends. The V gene's germline CDR1 is LGHNA and CDR2 YNFKEQ. The CDR3 region has the DNA TGTGCCAGCAGACACACAGATAACTATGGCTACACCTTC. Its translation is CASRHTDNYGYTF.

This clone was recorded only once. This chain links TRBV11-1 with TRBJ1-1; D is unclear. This CDR3 is built from 15 residues. Germline V gene lookup returns CDR1 SGHAT and CDR2 FQDESV (reference sequence). Trimming removed 5 bases at V and 4 bases at J, with 17 bases between. The CDR3 DNA is TGTGCCAGCAGCCCACTTTGGATAGAGGGCACTGAAGCTTTCTTT. This translates into CASSPLWIEGTEAFF.

V gene TRBV19 combines with J gene TRBJ2-1; perhaps TRBD2 as D (5 bases). Germline CDR1 and CDR2: LNHDA and SQIVND (reference sequence). The CDR3 is 19 amino acids. V was shortened by 2 bases and J by 0 bases, with 20 bases between the two germline ends. Here the CDR3 DNA reads TGTGCCAGTAGTATAAGTAGTCTAGCAGACTATAGCTCCTACAATGAGCAGTTCTTC. Translated, it gives CASSISSLADYSSYNEQFF.

As to this clone: The sample carries other DNA sequences with the same CDR3. The chain joins TRBV27 to TRBJ1-1; D perhaps matches TRBD1 (5 bases). The CDR3 is 13 residues long. Germline V gene data show CDR1 as MNHEY and CDR2 as SMNVEV (reference sequence). The V end was cut by 5 bases, the J end by 2 bases, with 9 bases between. In nucleotides, the CDR3 is TGTGCCAGCAGTCTTACAGGAAACACTGAAGCTTTCTTT. It specifies CASSLTGNTEAFF.

This chain links TRBV5-4 with TRBJ2-7; 9 bases match TRBD1. Trimming at V came to 4 bases and at J to 3 bases, leaving 11 bases not matched to a gene. Germline CDR1 SGHNT, CDR2 YYREEE (reference sequence). The length of the CDR3 is 16 residues. The CDR3 region has the DNA TGTGCCAGCAGCCGAGAACCGGGACAGGGTGTCTACGAGCAGTACTTC. It specifies CASSREPGQGVYEQYF.

This chain joins TRBV7-7 and TRBJ2-5; 14 nucleotides line up with TRBD2. The V and J ends lost 5 bases and 1 base, in that order; junction bases with no gene match: 9. Germline V gene lookup returns CDR1 SSHAT and CDR2 FNYEAQ (reference sequence). This CDR3 spans 18 amino acids. CDR3 sequence reads: CASSHTGLAGGGQETQYF. The CDR3 coding sequence is TGTGCCAGCAGCCATACAGGACTAGCGGGGGGAGGCCAAGAGACCCAGTACTTC.

At least ten counts were recorded for this clone. The chain joins TRBV6-2 or TRBV6-3 to TRBJ2-7; 11 bases agree with TRBD1. CDR3 size: 15 residues. J gave up 5 bases and V 2 bases, and 5 bases lay outside the gene matches. Germline V gene sequence: CDR1 MNHEY, CDR2 SVGEGT. CDR3: CASSYVGTGGDEQYF. The CDR3 DNA reads as TGTGCCAGCAGTTACGTGGGGACAGGGGGTGACGAGCAGTACTTC.

This sequence joins TRBV4-1 and TRBJ2-7; no definite D call. The germline CDR1 and CDR2 sequences are MGHRA and YSYEKL. The CDR3 has 14 amino acids. V was cut by 1 base and J by 3 bases, with 10 bases left in between. This chain's CDR3 is CASSQGQTNYEQYF. The CDR3 DNA reads as TGCGCCAGCAGCCAAGGGCAGACAAACTACGAGCAGTACTTC.

This clone was seen only a few times. The chain has TRBV6-1 and TRBJ1-6; D uncertain. There are 14 residues in the CDR3. V dropped 2 bases and J dropped 9 bases, with 11 bases sitting between them. Germline CDR1 and CDR2: MNHNS and SASEGT. The CDR3 DNA sequence: TGTGCCAGCAGTGAATTGAAGAGCCGTTCACCCCTCCACTTT. Its translation: CASSELKSRSPLHF.

The chain carries TRBV2 and TRBJ1-1; possibly TRBD1 for D (6 bases). Per the germline V gene, CDR1 is SNHLY and CDR2 is FYNNEI. The CDR3 sequence is 15 residues long. The germline V and J ends were trimmed by 3 bases and 3 bases, with 14 bases remaining between them. In DNA, the CDR3 is TGTGCCAGCAGTGATCTGACAGGAGGAGACACTGAAGCTTTCTTT. Its protein product is CASSDLTGGDTEAFF. Full variable domain (outside the CDR3, taken from reference TRBV2 and TRBJ1-1): EPEVTQTPSHQVTQMGQEVILRCVPISNHLYFYWYRQILGQKVEFLVSFYNNEISEKSEIFDDQFSVERPDGSNFTLKIRSTKLEDSAMYFCASSDLTGGDTEAFFGQGTRLTVV.

The chain recombines TRBV24-1 with TRBJ2-1; 8 bases line up with TRBD1. This CDR3 has 17 residues. After removal of 9 bases from V and 10 bases from J, the junction contained 22 bases not matched to a gene. Germline-derived CDR1 and CDR2 are KGHDR and SFDVKD. In DNA, the CDR3 is TGTGCCACCCAAGACACAGCCGACAGGGGTATTGCGGGCGAGCAGTTCTTC. Its translation is CATQDTADRGIAGEQFF.

This rearrangement joins TRBV27 to TRBJ2-7, with 7 bases matching TRBD1. In germline, CDR1 is MNHEY, CDR2 SMNVEV (reference sequence). V gave up 5 bases and J gave up 5 bases; unmatched junction bases: 0. This CDR3 is 11 amino acids long. The CDR3 bases are TGTGCCAGCAGTCAGGGGGACGAGCAGTACTTC. This gives the protein CASSQGDEQYF.

The V gene is TRBV11-2, the J gene TRBJ1-4; the D is unclear. This CDR3 comprises 14 residues. The germline V gene has CDR1 SGHAT and CDR2 FQNNGV. Trimming removed 0 bases from V and 7 bases from J, with 9 bases in between. In DNA form, the CDR3 reads TGTGCCAGCAGCTTAGAATGGGCAGGTGAAAAACTGTTTTTT. Amino acids: CASSLEWAGEKLFF.

This chain joins TRBV9 and TRBJ1-2, with D possibly TRBD1 on 5 matching bases. The V gene lost 4 bases and the J gene lost 4 bases, with 14 bases spanning the gap. Germline values: CDR1 SGDLS, CDR2 YYNGEE. The CDR3 is 14 amino acids. The DNA for the CDR3 is TGTGCCAGCAGCCCCAGTGGAGGGGCCTATGGCTACACCTTC. Amino acid sequence: CASSPSGGAYGYTF.

This chain links TRBV19 with TRBJ2-2; TRBD1 aligns across 9 bases. This CDR3 has 16 amino acids. Trimming removed 5 bases from V and 0 bases from J; junction bases left unmatched: 4. Germline CDR1 is LNHDA and CDR2 is SQIVND (reference sequence). The CDR3 is CASSAGTGTNTGELFF. The CDR3 DNA follows: TGTGCCAGTAGTGCCGGGACAGGGACGAACACCGGGGAGCTGTTTTTT.

The gene calls are TRBV6-1 and TRBJ1-1; 11 bases map to TRBD1. The CDR3 has 16 residues. Germline values: CDR1 MNHNS, CDR2 SASEGT. Trimming removed 2 bases from V and 4 bases from J; junction bases left unmatched: 6. CDR3 coding DNA: TGTGCCAGCAGTGAATTTGGAGGACAGGGGGCCACTGAAGCTTTCTTT. It translates to CASSEFGGQGATEAFF.